The T cell receptor beta chain described here comes from a study of blood T cell repertoires in COVID-19. Study in general: Samples came from the United States, Italy and Spain, spanning acute and convalescent COVID-19.

Original processing notes: Cell counts per sample came from amplifying reference gene primers. Sequencing used immunoSEQ multiplex PCR; TCRdb keeps in-frame clones, though not all of them. Clone size and the V and J calls come from that table; the DNA yielded D and trimming. The sample shows 250,000 to 300,000 clones, approximately 82% of them seen only once. This CDR3 spans 18 amino acids. V was pared by 5 bases and J by 2 bases, with 10 bases of the junction left unmatched. Germline V gene data show CDR1 as SGHKS and CDR2 as YYEKEE (reference sequence). The origin of this receptor is a man aged 55-75 years who had recovered from COVID-19. The sample consisted of peripheral blood. The genes are TRBV5-5 and TRBJ2-6; 10 bases align to TRBD1. The CDR3 DNA reads TGTGCCAGCAGATCCACAGCCGGGACAGGGGCTGGGGCCAACGTCCTGACTTTC. Residues: CASRSTAGTGAGANVLTF.